This T cell receptor (beta chain) originates from a study of identical twins. This clonotype was detected ten times or more. Antigen: not known. Overall study findings and caveats: Less excess twin sharing appeared in beta out-of-frame sequences. Insertions were fewer in abundant cord blood beta clonotypes, whereas memory repertoires showed none of this pattern. Twin sharing of out-of-frame TCR alpha was underestimated by models in monozygotic pairs.

The CDR3 loop spans 12 amino acids. CDR1 and CDR2 (germline): SGHAT, FQNNGV. V was shortened by 0 bases and J by 6 bases, with 3 bases between the two germline ends. The authors used template switching to add a universal primer site and gave cDNA unique molecular identifiers. Via MiXCR, TCRdb re-called the 5' RACE reads, giving one row per CDR3 protein. Found here are 130,000 to 150,000 distinct CDR3 sequences, 3.5% of them singletons; the top ten hold roughly 8%. The TCR originated in a man younger than 35 in good health. This chain uses TRBV11-2 with TRBJ2-1; D call uncertain. Sequenced input: memory T cells sorted from blood. The CDR3 here is CASSLEFNEQFF. The CDR3 DNA follows: TGTGCCAGCAGCTTAGAGTTCAATGAGCAGTTCTTC.